One T cell receptor beta chain is described in this entry. The data derive from a study of blood T cell repertoires in COVID-19. About the research overall: Samples representing acute and convalescent COVID-19 were sourced from the United States, Italy and Spain.

Participant ages covered roughly 18 to 89 years across some 25 US areas. Grouping used clinical history reported by participants in a survey and questionnaire. In the source study's methods: Amplified reference gene primers provided the basis for estimating nucleated cell counts. The assay was immunoSEQ multiplex PCR, and TCRdb's table has in-frame clones only and misses some. V and J calls and clone size are given by that table; D and trimming were obtained from the DNA. In the table there are roughly 240,000 clones, 80% to 90% of which are singletons. This CDR3 region has 17 residues. Germline assignment: CDR1 SGHNT and CDR2 YYREEE (reference sequence). Trimming at V came to 0 bases and at J to 6 bases, leaving 10 bases not matched to a gene.

The sample comprised PBMCs or T cells enriched from blood (not recorded which). This chain joins TRBV5-4 and TRBJ2-3, with TRBD2 identical over 10 bases. The sequence came from a woman between 25 and 40 years old with acute COVID-19. CDR3 amino acids: CASSLAGERGGGDTQYF. The CDR3 DNA reads TGTGCCAGCAGCTTGGCCGGCGAGCGGGGGGGAGGGGATACGCAGTATTTT.